These 23 T cell receptor beta chains were all obtained from the same sample, sequenced in a study of T cells in localized non-small cell lung cancer. Data came from immunoSEQ multiplex PCR; TCRdb stores just in-frame clones and leaves some out. Among more than 30,000 clones listed, 88% were seen once. This sample comprised peripheral blood mononuclear cells, obtained before any cancer treatment. The source of these receptors is a woman aged 35-75 years with stage III lung adenocarcinoma.

Written as DNA, the CDR3 is TGTGCCAGCAGCCTAGGGCCCCGGGAGACCCAGTACTTC. It encodes CASSLGPRETQYF. The V gene is TRBV7-9, the J gene TRBJ2-5, with D uncertain. Germline V gene sequence: CDR1 SEHNR, CDR2 FQNEAQ (reference sequence). The CDR3 spans 13 residues. Trimming took 5 bases from V and 5 from J, leaving 12 bases between them. Full variable domain (outside the CDR3, taken from reference TRBV7-9 and TRBJ2-5): DTGVSQNPRHKITKRGQNVTFRCDPISEHNRLYWYRQTLGQGPEFLTYFQNEAQLEKSRLLSDRFSAERPKGSFSTLEIQRTEQGDSAMYLCASSLGPRETQYFGPGTRLLVL.

The chain joins TRBV5-1 to TRBJ1-2, with 9 bases fitting TRBD1. This CDR3 has 16 amino acids. J was trimmed by 1 base and V by 2 bases; bases with no gene match: 6. Germline CDR1 is SGHRS and CDR2 is YFSETQ. The CDR3 DNA follows: TGCGCCAGCAGCTTAAATCCGGGACAGGGTAACTATGGCTACACCTTC. Translation gives CASSLNPGQGNYGYTF. Complete variable domain (other parts from reference TRBV5-1 and TRBJ1-2): KAGVTQTPRYLIKTRGQQVTLSCSPISGHRSVSWYQQTPGQGLQFLFEYFSETQRNKGNFPGRFSGRQFSNSRSEMNVSTLELGDSALYLCASSLNPGQGNYGYTFGSGTRLTVV.

This chain uses TRBV5-1 with TRBJ2-3; D gene unclear. The CDR3 spans 15 residues. Trimming cost V 1 base and J 0 bases, with 9 bases left between them. Germline CDR1 reads SGHRS; CDR2 reads YFSETQ. The CDR3 DNA reads as TGCGCCAGCAGCTTGTTGGGGTCTAGCACAGATACGCAGTATTTT. It specifies CASSLLGSSTDTQYF. The complete variable domain, with remaining parts taken from reference TRBV5-1 and TRBJ2-3, reads KAGVTQTPRYLIKTRGQQVTLSCSPISGHRSVSWYQQTPGQGLQFLFEYFSETQRNKGNFPGRFSGRQFSNSRSEMNVSTLELGDSALYLCASSLLGSSTDTQYFGPGTRLTVL.

J is TRBJ2-7 and V is TRBV9, with TRBD2 as a possible D gene (6 bases). Germline lookup yields CDR1 SGDLS and CDR2 YYNGEE. This CDR3 is 15 amino acids long. V gave up 4 bases and J gave up 2 bases, with 16 bases separating them. The chain's CDR3 is CASSPGRRGTYEQYF. The CDR3 region has the DNA TGTGCCAGCAGCCCCGGCCGGCGGGGAACCTACGAGCAGTACTTC. The full variable domain, its missing parts supplied by reference TRBV9 and TRBJ2-7, is DSGVTQTPKHLITATGQRVTLRCSPRSGDLSVYWYQQSLDQGLQFLIQYYNGEERAKGNILERFSAQQFPDLHSELNLSSLELGDSALYFCASSPGRRGTYEQYFGPGTRLTVT.

This clone is a singleton in its sample. V usage is TRBV7-9 and J usage is TRBJ1-1; 8 bases are a match to TRBD1. The V gene end was trimmed by 5 bases and the J gene end by 4 bases; junction bases not matched to a gene: 6. Germline V gene lookup returns CDR1 SEHNR and CDR2 FQNEAQ (reference sequence). The CDR3 is 14 amino acids. CDR3 DNA: TGTGCCAGCAGCCCGGACAGGGAGAGCACTGAAGCTTTCTTT. Translation gives CASSPDRESTEAFF.

The rearrangement joins TRBV27 to TRBJ2-3, with D possibly matching TRBD2 (6 bases). The V gene lost 6 bases and the J gene lost 2 bases, with 15 bases spanning the gap. This CDR3 is built from 15 residues. Germline V gene sequence: CDR1 MNHEY, CDR2 SMNVEV (reference sequence). The CDR3 loop is CASSHGAGLTDTQYF. CDR3 in DNA: TGTGCCAGCAGCCACGGGGCGGGGCTCACAGATACGCAGTATTTT.

The chain couples TRBV25-1 to TRBJ2-2; 8 bases agree with TRBD1. Looked up from germline, CDR1 is MGHDK and CDR2 is SYGVNS. CDR3 length equals 15 residues. Trimming took 3 bases from V and 6 from J; bases not matched to a gene: 6. CDR3 nucleotides: TGTGCCAGCAGTGATGGACAGGGAAGGGCCGGGGAGCTGTTTTTT. Translation gives CASSDGQGRAGELFF.

The chain joins TRBV25-1 to TRBJ2-5; 11 bases map to TRBD2. The CDR3 spans 14 residues. V lost 3 bases to trimming and J lost 5 bases; unmatched junction nucleotides: 2. Looked up from germline, CDR1 is MGHDK and CDR2 is SYGVNS. The CDR3 DNA reads TGTGCCAGCAGTGACCGACTAGCGGGGGAGACCCAGTACTTC. It yields the protein CASSDRLAGETQYF.

This CDR3 is CASSEGGRNQPQHF. In DNA form, the CDR3 reads TGTGCCAGTAGCGAGGGGGGTAGGAATCAGCCCCAGCATTTT. This chain joins TRBV19 and TRBJ1-5; D possibly corresponds to TRBD1 (6 bases). Germline lookup yields CDR1 LNHDA and CDR2 SQIVND (reference sequence). The V gene lost 6 bases and the J gene lost 4 bases, with 13 bases spanning the gap. The CDR3 sequence is 14 residues long. Full variable domain (rest looked up from reference TRBV19 and TRBJ1-5): DGGITQSPKYLFRKEGQNVTLSCEQNLNHDAMYWYRQDPGQGLRLIYYSQIVNDFQKGDIAEGYSVSREKKESFPLTVTSAQKNPTAFYLCASSEGGRNQPQHFGDGTRLSIL.

The chain uses TRBV5-1 and TRBJ1-1; TRBD1 agrees at 10 bases. V shed 4 bases and J 7 bases; nucleotides not matched to a gene: 10. Germline V gene sequence: CDR1 SGHRS, CDR2 YFSETQ. The CDR3 is made up of 15 amino acids. CDR3 coding DNA: TGCGCCAGCAGCAGCACCGGGACAGGGGTGAGTGAAGCTTTCTTT. It translates to CASSSTGTGVSEAFF. Looking up the rest from reference TRBV5-1 and TRBJ1-1 gives the full variable domain: KAGVTQTPRYLIKTRGQQVTLSCSPISGHRSVSWYQQTPGQGLQFLFEYFSETQRNKGNFPGRFSGRQFSNSRSEMNVSTLELGDSALYLCASSSTGTGVSEAFFGQGTRLTVV.

This sequence joins TRBV6-1 and TRBJ1-2, with D maybe TRBD1 (6 bases). CDR1 is MNHNS, CDR2 SASEGT, per germline. The CDR3 loop spans 15 amino acids. The V end lost 2 bases, the J end lost 0 bases, and 10 bases lay between the germline ends. CDR3 sequence (DNA): TGTGCCAGCAGTGAACTGACAGGCCCTAACTATGGCTACACCTTC. Its protein is CASSELTGPNYGYTF.

This clone was picked up one time. The V gene is TRBV5-1, the J gene TRBJ2-7, with no clear D. This CDR3 spans 14 amino acids. Trimming took 0 bases from V and 4 from J, leaving 11 bases between them. Per the germline V gene, CDR1 is SGHRS and CDR2 is YFSETQ. The CDR3 here is CASSLVVGNYEQYF. CDR3 coding DNA: TGCGCCAGCAGCTTGGTGGTGGGAAATTACGAGCAGTACTTC.

This clone came up once. The chain has TRBV14 and TRBJ2-3; 8 bases match TRBD1. The CDR3 has 15 residues. The V and J ends lost 4 bases and 2 bases, in that order; junction bases with no gene match: 5. Germline V CDR1 and CDR2: SGHDN, FVKESK. CDR3 nucleotide sequence: TGTGCCAGCAGCCGAACAGGGGGGTCCACAGATACGCAGTATTTT. Translated, it gives CASSRTGGSTDTQYF.

V usage is TRBV5-5 and J usage is TRBJ2-3; 10 nucleotides match TRBD2. The CDR3 is 14 amino acids. In germline, CDR1 is SGHKS, CDR2 YYEKEE (reference sequence). Germline trimming cut 3 bases from V and 4 bases from J; bases unmatched to any gene: 2. CDR3 coding DNA: TGTGCCAGCAGCTCCAGCGGGGGGGCAGATACGCAGTATTTT. Translating it yields CASSSSGGADTQYF.

With respect to this clone: Other DNA sequences from this sample encode an identical CDR3 as well. This rearrangement joins TRBV29-1 to TRBJ1-2, with a weak D call TRBD1 (6 bases). The V gene's germline CDR1 is SQVTM and CDR2 ANQGSEA. The CDR3 covers 14 residues. V lost 6 bases and J lost 8, with 22 bases in between. The CDR3 sequence: CSVAVGGRGYGYTF. The CDR3 DNA reads TGCAGCGTCGCGGTGGGGGGGCGCGGCTACGGCTACACCTTC.

The chain joins TRBV28 to TRBJ1-4; D is ambiguous. Trimming left V 5 bases short and J 16 bases short, with 14 bases between. CDR1 MDHEN and CDR2 SYDVKM come from the germline V gene. This CDR3 has 11 amino acids. The CDR3 reads CASSVASGWFF. CDR3 in DNA: TGTGCCAGCAGTGTTGCATCGGGCTGGTTTTTT.

The V call is TRBV7-9, the J call TRBJ1-3; D perhaps matches TRBD1 (5 bases). The CDR3 loop spans 14 amino acids. Germline loops: CDR1 SEHNR, CDR2 FQNEAQ (reference sequence). V was pared by 3 bases and J by 7 bases, with 13 bases between. The CDR3, as DNA: TGTGCCAGCAGCTTCCCCGGGGGACGGAACACCATATATTTT. Encoded protein: CASSFPGGRNTIYF.

The V gene is TRBV9, the J gene TRBJ1-4; D perhaps matches TRBD1 (6 bases). Germline lookup yields CDR1 SGDLS and CDR2 YYNGEE. This CDR3 has 15 residues. V lost 0 bases and J lost 7, with 13 bases in between. Written as DNA, the CDR3 is TGTGCCAGCAGCGTAGGCCCTCAGGGGAGTGAAAAACTGTTTTTT. It translates to CASSVGPQGSEKLFF.

The rearrangement links TRBV6-1 to TRBJ1-5; D uncertain. There are 15 residues in the CDR3. V lost 10 bases and J 7 bases, leaving 23 bases between the germline ends. CDR1 is MNHNS and CDR2 is SASEGT in the germline V gene. CDR3 residues: CATDKEEAGGQPQHF. CDR3 bases: TGTGCCACTGACAAAGAGGAGGCGGGCGGGCAGCCCCAGCATTTT.

The CDR3 sequence: CASARRELATDTQYF. The CDR3 DNA reads TGTGCCAGCGCCCGACGGGAACTAGCTACAGATACGCAGTATTTT. The chain has TRBV2 and TRBJ2-3; tentative D call: TRBD2 (6 bases). Germline CDR1 SNHLY, CDR2 FYNNEI. There are 15 residues in the CDR3. The germline V and J ends were trimmed by 8 bases and 3 bases, with 18 bases remaining between them.

V is TRBV15 and J is TRBJ2-2; 9 positions match TRBD1. Germline CDR1 LNHNV, CDR2 YYDKDF (reference sequence). The V and J ends lost 0 bases and 7 bases, in that order; junction bases with no gene match: 3. The CDR3 runs 15 residues. This CDR3 reads CATSREGQGGGELFF. In DNA, the CDR3 is TGTGCCACCAGCAGAGAGGGACAGGGAGGCGGGGAGCTGTTTTTT.

This chain connects TRBV5-1 to TRBJ2-2, with 9 bases identical to TRBD2. From germline, CDR1 is SGHRS and CDR2 YFSETQ. This CDR3 comprises 18 residues. V lost 2 bases, J lost 3 bases, and 11 bases stayed unmatched. CDR3 amino acids: CASSFQLAGIGDTGELFF. CDR3 sequence (DNA): TGCGCCAGCAGCTTTCAGCTAGCGGGAATAGGCGACACCGGGGAGCTGTTTTTT.

V is TRBV27 and J is TRBJ2-3; 10 bases fit TRBD2. Germline CDR1 reads MNHEY; CDR2 reads SMNVEV (reference sequence). The ends lost 6 bases at V and 0 bases at J; junction bases unmatched: 6. This CDR3 has 16 amino acids. CDR3 in DNA: TGTGCCAGCAGCCCCCGGACTAGCGGTAGCACAGATACGCAGTATTTT. This translates into CASSPRTSGSTDTQYF.